The 14 T cell receptor beta chains reported below all come from one sample, sequenced in a study of blood T cells in healthy people across ages. Using a J-beta primer mix together with a sample-barcoded 5' primer, a second PCR was run for roughly 6 to 12 cycles. One entry per CDR3 protein results from TCRdb running MiXCR on the 5' RACE reads. The sample shows approximately 690,000 distinct CDR3 sequences, 40% to 50% of them seen only once. Sequencing was done on a sample of blood. The receptors derive from a man at least 80 years old in good health.

The CDR3 DNA reads as TGTGCCAGCGCGGGGCTAGGCTACACCTTC. It codes for CASAGLGYTF. The rearrangement joins TRBV12-3 or TRBV12-4 to TRBJ1-2, with D maybe TRBD1 (5 bases). This CDR3 is 10 amino acids long. Trimming removed 8 bases from V and 8 bases from J, with 9 bases in between.

This clonotype was counted a few times. Here the CDR3 reads CASSQDSSGRIRSEQYF. The CDR3 nucleotides read TGCGCCAGCAGCCAAGATTCCAGCGGGAGAATTCGCTCCGAGCAGTACTTC. The rearrangement joins TRBV4-3 to TRBJ2-7, with 8 bases identical to TRBD2. Looked up from germline, CDR1 is LGHNA and CDR2 is YSLEER. Losses at the gene ends were 0 bases for V and 6 bases for J; bases not matched to a gene: 13. The CDR3 has 17 amino acids.

In this sample, this clonotype turned up once. The chain has TRBV29-1 and TRBJ2-7; TRBD2 matches 7 bases. Germline-derived CDR1 and CDR2 are SQVTM and ANQGSEA. The CDR3 runs 12 residues. The J segment lost 6 bases and the V segment lost 2 bases, leaving 4 bases of the junction unmatched. The CDR3 DNA is TGCAGCGTTGAAATCACGGGGGGCGAGCAGTACTTC. It codes for CSVEITGGEQYF.

The chain couples TRBV2 to TRBJ2-1, with 10 positions matching TRBD1. The J call may not be correct, given that the DNA end is closer to TRBJ2-7. This CDR3 comprises 14 residues. The germline V gene encodes CDR1 SNHLY and CDR2 FYNNEI. The CDR3 nucleotides are TGTGCCAGCAGCAGGGACAGGGGCAGCAATGAGCAGTACTTC. Its protein product is CASSRDRGSNEQYF.

The chain carries TRBV20-1 and TRBJ1-1; D ambiguous. Germline V gene data show CDR1 as DFQATT and CDR2 as SNEGSKA (reference sequence). The CDR3 consists of 11 residues. The ends were cut back, 3 bases at V and 5 bases at J, with 7 bases in the middle. DNA of the CDR3: TGCAGTGCTAGTACGGGGACTGAAGCTTTCTTT. Its translation is CSASTGTEAFF.

V and J are TRBV28 and TRBJ2-7, with D tentatively TRBD1 (6 bases). CDR1 and CDR2 from the germline V gene are MDHEN and SYDVKM. Trimming removed 5 bases at V and 0 bases at J, with 14 bases between. The CDR3 consists of 15 residues. CDR3 coding DNA: TGTGCCAGCAGTCCACGACAGGCCCACTCCTACGAGCAGTACTTC. Encoded protein: CASSPRQAHSYEQYF.

The chain carries TRBV7-2 and TRBJ2-4; D gene ambiguous. The tail of the sequence fits TRBJ2-7 better, so the J call may be wrong. Germline V gives CDR1 SGHTA, CDR2 FQGNSA. The CDR3 runs to 14 residues. The DNA for the CDR3 is TGTGCCAGCAGCGTTGAAGAGGTAGCTTACGAGCAGTACTTC. Its translation: CASSVEEVAYEQYF.

This clonotype was picked up a small number of times. The J gene is TRBJ1-5, the V gene TRBV20-1; D gene unclear. This CDR3 comprises 13 residues. Trimming removed 3 bases from V and 2 bases from J, with 8 bases in between. CDR1 and CDR2 from the germline V gene are DFQATT and SNEGSKA (reference sequence). CDR3 residues: CSASGIGNQPQHF. CDR3 nucleotide sequence: TGCAGTGCTAGCGGGATAGGCAATCAGCCCCAGCATTTT.

There are many counts of this clonotype. The V gene is TRBV7-2, the J gene TRBJ2-4, with D uncertain. Trimming left V 1 base short and J 1 base short, with 8 bases between. This CDR3 contains 15 residues. From germline, CDR1 is SGHTA and CDR2 FQGNSA. In nucleotides, the CDR3 is TGTGCCAGCAGCTTAGGGGTCGTGGCCAAAAACATTCAGTACTTC. This codes for CASSLGVVAKNIQYF. Together with reference TRBV7-2 and TRBJ2-4, the CDR3 gives the full variable domain: GAGVSQSPSNKVTEKGKDVELRCDPISGHTALYWYRQSLGQGLEFLIYFQGNSAPDKSGLPSDRFSAERTGGSVSTLTIQRTQQEDSAVYLCASSLGVVAKNIQYFGAGTRLSVL.

This clonotype was detected a few times. V usage is TRBV10-3 and J usage is TRBJ2-6, with no clear D. The ends were cut back, 5 bases at V and 1 base at J, with 9 bases in the middle. CDR1 is ENHRY, CDR2 SYGVKD, per germline. CDR3 length: 15 residues. CDR3 bases: TGTGCCATCAGTATTGGACCTTCTGGGGCCAACGTCCTGACTTTC. Translating it yields CAISIGPSGANVLTF.

A word on this clonotype: A much larger clone sits a single nucleotide away, making a read error possible. The chain carries TRBV11-2 and TRBJ2-1, with D uncertain. The V and J ends lost 2 bases and 13 bases respectively, with 12 bases between them. This CDR3 is 12 amino acids long. From germline, CDR1 is SGHAT and CDR2 FQNNGV. The CDR3 loop reads CASSLLMETQFF. The CDR3 nucleotides are TGTGCCAGCAGCTTATTGATGGAGACCCAGTTCTTC.

This clonotype was recorded many times. The chain is built from TRBV18 and TRBJ2-7, with a tentative D call TRBD1 (6 bases). This CDR3 comprises 15 residues. V was cut by 4 bases and J by 1 base, with 14 bases left in between. CDR1 KGHSH and CDR2 LQKENI come from the germline V gene. The CDR3 reads CASSRTGSSSYEQYF. CDR3 bases: TGTGCCAGCTCACGTACAGGGAGTTCTTCCTACGAGCAGTACTTC.

This clonotype was detected only a few times. The genes are TRBV20-1 and TRBJ2-5; D not certain. Germline CDR1 and CDR2: DFQATT and SNEGSKA (reference sequence). The CDR3 covers 15 residues. The V and J ends lost 3 bases and 7 bases respectively, with 21 bases between them. CDR3 residues: CSARPPTQPPGTQYF. The CDR3 DNA reads TGCAGTGCTAGGCCTCCGACTCAACCCCCAGGGACCCAGTACTTC.

This clonotype was detected only a few times. V is TRBV4-3 and J is TRBJ2-1; 7 nucleotides agree with TRBD2. CDR3 length: 17 amino acids. V dropped 0 bases and J dropped 7; count of bases not matched to a gene: 12. Looked up from germline, CDR1 is LGHNA and CDR2 is YSLEER. The CDR3 nucleotides read TGCGCCAGCAGCCAAGATTCAGGACTAGGTCGAGGAAATGAGCAGTTCTTC. Its protein product is CASSQDSGLGRGNEQFF.